The TCR beta chain described here comes from a study of T cell repertoires in cytomegalovirus infection. Across the whole study: Well-studied HLA-B-restricted epitopes and recently identified HLA-C-restricted epitopes of CMV were both used in the study. Public signatures in TCR beta pointed to CMV infection and matching HLA type. General observations from the study: Cumulated frequencies of public TCR beta families served to identify carriers of CMV plus the relevant HLA.

MiXCR, run by TCRdb on the reads, gives a single entry per CDR3 protein. The table lists about 310,000 distinct CDR3 sequences, approximately 25% of them singletons. This clonotype was counted between two and nine times. Its antigen is undetermined. The germline gives CDR1 SGHTA, CDR2 FQGNSA. This CDR3 has 13 amino acids. V lost 1 base and J lost 7, with 10 bases in between. The rearrangement links TRBV7-2 to TRBJ1-1; no definite D call. The TCR sequence derives from a human donor in good health (CMV status not recorded). Some clones in this sample may be carry-over from other donors' samples. Sequences were derived from cultured PBMCs, sampled from culture after CMV antigen stimulation. CDR3 in DNA: TGTGCCAGCAGCTTAGATAGGTATGGTGAAGCTTTCTTT. Its protein product is CASSLDRYGEAFF.